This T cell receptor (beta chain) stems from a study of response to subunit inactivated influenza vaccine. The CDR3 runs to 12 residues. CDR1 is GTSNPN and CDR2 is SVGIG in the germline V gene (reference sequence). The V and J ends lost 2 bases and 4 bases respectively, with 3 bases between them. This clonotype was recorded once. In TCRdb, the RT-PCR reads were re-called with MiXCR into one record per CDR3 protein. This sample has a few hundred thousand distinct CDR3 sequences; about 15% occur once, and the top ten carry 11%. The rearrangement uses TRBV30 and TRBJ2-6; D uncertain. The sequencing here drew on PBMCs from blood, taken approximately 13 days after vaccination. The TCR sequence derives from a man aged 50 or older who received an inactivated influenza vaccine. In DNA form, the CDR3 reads TGTGCCTGGAGTCACGGGGCCAACGTCCTGACTTTC. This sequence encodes CAWSHGANVLTF.